This is a list of T cell receptor beta chains from one sample in a study of blood T cell repertoires in COVID-19. Only in-frame clones appear in the TCRdb table, and some are missing; sequencing was by immunoSEQ multiplex PCR. The table has over 75,000 clones, 75% to 85% seen once; the top ten hold 20% to 25%. The sequenced sample consisted of peripheral blood. All receptors come from a woman aged 50 to 60 with acute or convalescent COVID-19. Each CDR3 is given with its conserved first and last residue. D genes are given only for firm matches. The listing skips clone size in some rows; elsewhere it reads once, few, many or a size class.

size	D	length	V	J	CDR3	DNA
NA	TRBD2	12	TRBV27	TRBJ2-5	CASGRAVETQYF	TGTGCCAGCGGGAGGGCCGTAGAGACCCAGTACTTC
NA	NA	12	TRBV6-6	TRBJ1-5	CASSYFIQPQHF	TGTGCCAGCAGTTACTTCATTCAGCCCCAGCATTTT
NA	NA	13	TRBV6-1	TRBJ1-2	CASSEARGSTYTF	TGTGCCAGCAGTGAAGCAAGGGGCTCGACCTACACCTTC
once	NA	14	TRBV15	TRBJ2-7	CATSREVSSYEQYF	TGTGCCACCAGCAGAGAAGTGAGCTCCTACGAGCAGTACTTC
NA	TRBD2	22	TRBV3-1/TRBV3-2	TRBJ2-7	CASSQDPDSGGTRPLQAYEQYF	TGTGCCAGCAGCCAAGATCCCGATAGCGGGGGCACTCGCCCACTCCAAGCCTACGAGCAGTACTTC
NA	NA	14	TRBV10-3	TRBJ1-1	CAIREEGLNTEAFF	TGTGCCATCAGGGAAGAGGGATTGAACACTGAAGCTTTCTTT
NA	NA	14	TRBV5-5	TRBJ1-5	CASSLTGFHQPQHF	TGTGCCAGCAGCTTAACAGGGTTTCATCAGCCCCAGCATTTT
NA	TRBD2	16	TRBV7-6	TRBJ2-5	CASSLGPGGSLETQYF	TGTGCCAGCAGCTTGGGGCCGGGCGGGAGTTTAGAGACCCAGTACTTC
few	NA	15	TRBV4-1	TRBJ1-4	CASSQDRQTDEKLFF	TGCGCCAGCAGCCAAGATAGACAGACGGACGAAAAACTGTTTTTT
once	TRBD2	16	TRBV5-1	TRBJ2-1	CASSLALAGGQDEQFF	TGCGCCAGCAGCTTGGCCCTCGCGGGGGGGCAGGATGAGCAGTTCTTC
NA	TRBD1	14	TRBV28	TRBJ1-5	CASRPQGMNQPQHF	TGTGCCAGCAGACCACAGGGGATGAATCAGCCCCAGCATTTT
NA	NA	15	TRBV28	TRBJ2-5	CASSLRGNHQETQYF	TGTGCCAGCAGTTTACGAGGGAACCACCAAGAGACCCAGTACTTC
NA	TRBD1	15	TRBV18	TRBJ2-5	CASSPNRGQAETQYF	TGTGCCAGCTCACCTAACCGTGGACAGGCTGAGACCCAGTACTTC
few	TRBD2	16	TRBV11-3	TRBJ2-2	CASSQGLAGGIGELFF	TGTGCCAGCAGCCAAGGACTAGCGGGAGGAATCGGGGAGCTGTTTTTT
few	NA	13	TRBV5-1	TRBJ2-5	CASSLTSLETQYF	TGCGCCAGCAGCTTGACTAGCTTGGAGACCCAGTACTTC
NA	NA	16	TRBV6-1	TRBJ1-1	CASSEQNQGQDTEAFF	TGTGCCAGCAGTGAGCAAAACCAGGGGCAGGACACTGAAGCTTTCTTT
NA	NA	14	TRBV7-2	TRBJ2-7	CASSFGGGPDEQYF	TGTGCCAGCAGCTTTGGGGGGGGGCCTGACGAGCAGTACTTC
NA	NA	14	TRBV29-1	TRBJ1-6	CSVADKVGGSPLHF	TGCAGCGTTGCAGACAAGGTGGGGGGTTCACCCCTCCACTTT
NA	TRBD1	13	TRBV12-3/TRBV12-4	TRBJ2-7	CASRGTGTYEQYF	TGTGCCAGCAGGGGGACAGGGACCTACGAGCAGTACTTC
few	TRBD1	16	TRBV7-6	TRBJ2-4	CASSTRTGRSKNIQYF	TGTGCCAGCAGCACCAGGACAGGGCGGTCCAAAAACATTCAGTACTTC
NA	NA	13	TRBV5-4	TRBJ2-7	CASSIGTLYEQYF	TGTGCCAGCAGCATCGGGACACTCTACGAGCAGTACTTC
NA	NA	15	TRBV10-3	TRBJ2-7	CAISEGLGADGEQYF	TGTGCCATCAGTGAGGGCCTGGGGGCGGATGGCGAGCAGTACTTC
NA	TRBD2	15	TRBV5-4	TRBJ2-5	CASSLGLGASKTQYF	TGTGCCAGCAGCTTAGGACTAGGGGCCAGTAAGACCCAGTACTTC
few	NA	16	TRBV6-5	TRBJ1-3	CASSYRGLLSGNTIYF	TGTGCCAGCAGTTACAGGGGACTTCTCTCTGGAAACACCATATATTTT
once	TRBD1	15	TRBV7-9	TRBJ1-2	CASKKGPGTGIGYTF	TGTGCCAGCAAGAAGGGCCCCGGGACAGGTATTGGCTACACCTTC
NA	TRBD1	14	TRBV4-2	TRBJ1-2	CASSPRTGEDGYTF	TGTGCCAGCAGCCCCAGGACAGGGGAAGATGGCTACACCTTC
NA	TRBD1	16	TRBV5-1	TRBJ2-3	CASRLIGGQALDTQYF	TGCGCCAGCAGACTAATCGGAGGACAGGCGTTAGATACGCAGTATTTT
NA	NA	15	TRBV5-1	TRBJ1-4	CASSSTGVTNEKLFF	TGCGCCAGCAGCTCGACAGGCGTAACTAATGAAAAACTGTTTTTT
NA	TRBD2	13	TRBV27	TRBJ2-1	CASASLAVNEQFF	TGTGCCAGCGCCTCACTAGCGGTGAATGAGCAGTTCTTC
NA	NA	18	TRBV6-2/TRBV6-3	TRBJ1-2	CASSYSKVVATRNYGYTF	TGTGCCAGCAGTTACTCGAAAGTTGTAGCGACGAGAAACTATGGCTACACCTTC
NA	NA	11	TRBV12-3/TRBV12-4	TRBJ1-1	CASSIRTEAFF	TGTGCCAGCAGTATTAGAACTGAAGCTTTCTTT
NA	NA	14	TRBV28	TRBJ2-7	CASLDRTPPGKQYF	TGTGCCAGCCTTGACAGGACCCCCCCCGGAAAGCAGTACTTC
NA	TRBD2	15	TRBV2	TRBJ2-5	CASSRTSGMGETQYF	TGTGCCAGCAGTCGGACTAGCGGGATGGGAGAGACCCAGTACTTC
NA	TRBD1	15	TRBV30	TRBJ2-6	CAWRGTGWGANVLTF	TGTGCCTGGAGGGGGACAGGGTGGGGGGCCAACGTCCTGACTTTC
NA	NA	14	TRBV7-2	TRBJ2-7	CASSVSGNSYEQYF	TGTGCCAGCAGCGTTAGCGGTAACTCCTACGAGCAGTACTTC
NA	NA	14	TRBV5-1	TRBJ2-5	CASSLFGGQETQYF	TGCGCCAGCAGCTTATTTGGGGGGCAAGAGACCCAGTACTTC
NA	TRBD2	14	TRBV7-2	TRBJ2-7	CASSNPGLAGGWYF	TGTGCCAGCAGCAATCCGGGACTAGCGGGCGGTTGGTACTTC
NA	NA	14	TRBV10-1	TRBJ1-6	CASSEGQGPTTLHF	TGCGCCAGCAGTGAAGGGCAGGGTCCGACAACCCTCCACTTT
once	TRBD1	16	TRBV6-5	TRBJ2-1	CASSYRGTGKNNEQFF	TGTGCCAGCAGTTACCGTGGGACAGGGAAAAACAATGAGCAGTTCTTC
NA	TRBD1	15	TRBV5-1	TRBJ1-6	CASSPEGQANSPLHF	TGCGCCAGCAGCCCGGAGGGACAGGCGAATTCACCCCTCCACTTT
NA	TRBD2	18	TRBV5-6	TRBJ2-3	CASSLAAGGRRSTDTQYF	TGTGCCAGCAGCTTGGCAGCGGGGGGCCGCCGGAGCACAGATACGCAGTATTTT
once	NA	14	TRBV6-1	TRBJ1-4	CASSEQGENEKLFF	TGTGCCAGCAGTGAGCAGGGTGAAAATGAAAAACTGTTTTTT
NA	NA	10	TRBV20-1	TRBJ1-2	CSAAGTGDTF	TGCAGTGCCGCGGGGACGGGGGACACCTTC
NA	TRBD1	15	TRBV25-1	TRBJ2-5	CASRVGQGHPETQYF	TGTGCCAGCAGGGTCGGACAGGGGCATCCAGAGACCCAGTACTTC
NA	NA	14	TRBV5-1	TRBJ2-7	CASSLGPPGYEQYF	TGCGCCAGCAGCTTGGGGCCCCCGGGCTACGAGCAGTACTTC